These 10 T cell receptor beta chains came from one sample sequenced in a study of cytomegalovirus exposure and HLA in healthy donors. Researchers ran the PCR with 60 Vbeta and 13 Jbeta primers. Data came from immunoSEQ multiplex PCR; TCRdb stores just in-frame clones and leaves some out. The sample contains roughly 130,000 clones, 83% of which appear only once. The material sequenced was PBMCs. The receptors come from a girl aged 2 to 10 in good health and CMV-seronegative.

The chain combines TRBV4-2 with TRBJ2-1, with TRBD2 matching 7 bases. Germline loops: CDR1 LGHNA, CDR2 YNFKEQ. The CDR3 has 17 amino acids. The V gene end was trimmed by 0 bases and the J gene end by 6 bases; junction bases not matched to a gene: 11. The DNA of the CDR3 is TGTGCCAGCAGCCAAGACGCCCTAGCGGACAAAGTCAATGAGCAGTTCTTC. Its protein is CASSQDALADKVNEQFF.

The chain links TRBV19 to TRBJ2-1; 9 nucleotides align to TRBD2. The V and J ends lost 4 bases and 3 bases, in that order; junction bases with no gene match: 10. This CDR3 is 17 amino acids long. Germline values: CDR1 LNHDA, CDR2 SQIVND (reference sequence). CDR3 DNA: TGTGCCAGTAGTACTAGCGGGGCCCGACTTCTCTACAATGAGCAGTTCTTC. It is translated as CASSTSGARLLYNEQFF.

This CDR3 is CARGRRTIARSETGNYNEQFF. CDR3 DNA sequence: TGCGCCAGAGGACGTAGGACTATCGCCCGGTCTGAAACGGGAAACTACAATGAGCAGTTCTTC. This chain joins TRBV5-1 and TRBJ2-1; D possibly corresponds to TRBD2 (6 bases). The germline CDR1 and CDR2 sequences are SGHRS and YFSETQ. The ends were cut back, 8 bases at V and 3 bases at J, with 36 bases in the middle. CDR3 length equals 21 residues.

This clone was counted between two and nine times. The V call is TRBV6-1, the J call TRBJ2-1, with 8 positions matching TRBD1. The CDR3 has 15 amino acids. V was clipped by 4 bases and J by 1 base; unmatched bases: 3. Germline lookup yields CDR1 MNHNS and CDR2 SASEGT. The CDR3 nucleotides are TGTGCCAGCAGTGTTGGGACAGGATCCTACAATGAGCAGTTCTTC. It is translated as CASSVGTGSYNEQFF.

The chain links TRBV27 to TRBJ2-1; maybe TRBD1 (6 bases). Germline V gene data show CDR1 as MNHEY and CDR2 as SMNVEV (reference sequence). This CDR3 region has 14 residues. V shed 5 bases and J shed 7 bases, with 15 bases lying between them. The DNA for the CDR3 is TGTGCCAGCAGTCTAAATGGTAGGGGGAATGAGCAGTTCTTC. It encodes CASSLNGRGNEQFF.

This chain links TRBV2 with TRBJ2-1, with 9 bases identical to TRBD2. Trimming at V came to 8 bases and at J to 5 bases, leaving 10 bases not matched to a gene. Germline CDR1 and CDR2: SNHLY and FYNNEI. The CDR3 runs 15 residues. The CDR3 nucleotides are TGTGCCAGCCCCTCGCGGGAGGGCTTTCACAATGAGCAGTTCTTC. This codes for CASPSREGFHNEQFF.

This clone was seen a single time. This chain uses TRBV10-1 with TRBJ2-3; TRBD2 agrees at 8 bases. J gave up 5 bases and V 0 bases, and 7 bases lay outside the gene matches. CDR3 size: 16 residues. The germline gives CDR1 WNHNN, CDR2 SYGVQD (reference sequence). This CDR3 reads CASSESGSGIGDTQYF. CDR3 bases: TGCGCCAGCAGTGAGTCTGGTAGCGGGATTGGAGATACGCAGTATTTT.

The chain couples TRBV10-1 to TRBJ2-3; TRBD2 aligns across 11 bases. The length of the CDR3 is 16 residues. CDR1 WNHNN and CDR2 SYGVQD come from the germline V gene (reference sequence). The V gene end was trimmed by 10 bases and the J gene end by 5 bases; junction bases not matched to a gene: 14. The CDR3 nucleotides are TGCGCCACCTCCAAGATGGTAGCGGGAGGGGAAGATACGCAGTATTTT. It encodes CATSKMVAGGEDTQYF.

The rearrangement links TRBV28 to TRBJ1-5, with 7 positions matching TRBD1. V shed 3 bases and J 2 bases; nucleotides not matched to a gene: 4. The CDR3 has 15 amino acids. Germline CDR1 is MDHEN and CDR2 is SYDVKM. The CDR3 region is CASSFGDSRNQPQHF. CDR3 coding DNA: TGTGCCAGCAGTTTCGGGGACAGCCGCAATCAGCCCCAGCATTTT.

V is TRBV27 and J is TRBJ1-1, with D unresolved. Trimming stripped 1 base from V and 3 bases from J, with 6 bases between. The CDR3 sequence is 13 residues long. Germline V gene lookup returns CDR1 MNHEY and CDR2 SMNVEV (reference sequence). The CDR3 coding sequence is TGTGCCAGCAGTTTATACGGGGACACTGAAGCTTTCTTT. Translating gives CASSLYGDTEAFF.